The present entry profiles one TCR beta chain with its context. As yet, its antigen is unknown. These data originate in a study of T cell responses to AZD1222 COVID-19 vaccine. Study-level points and caveats: Just 5 to 7 AZD1222 recipients tested seropositive at baseline. It should be noted that donors were predominantly white British and more often female, and clonal diversity was possibly underestimated.

The CDR3 consists of 13 residues. Between the trimmed V and J ends, which lost 4 bases and 4 bases, there was a span of 10 bases. Germline values: CDR1 KGHDR, CDR2 SFDVKD. The repertoire was sequenced with immunoSEQ multiplex PCR; TCRdb's copy has only in-frame clones and lacks some. The sample lists 110,000 to 150,000 clones, 93% seen once, with around 12% in the top ten. V usage is TRBV24-1 and J usage is TRBJ2-7, with D possibly being TRBD1 (6 bases). This TCR was recovered from an adult who had recovered from COVID-19. The source material was peripheral blood, sampled after recovery from COVID-19. CDR3 bases: TGTGCCACCAGTGACGACAGGATGTACGAGCAGTACTTC. Translating gives CATSDDRMYEQYF.